This TCR beta chain was observed in a study of CD8+CD57+ T cells in acquired aplastic anemia. Study-level background: Sorted CD4+ and CD8+ cells yielded roughly 3.2 ug of DNA on average. Study results and limitations: Fewer than 30 shared CD8+ CDR3s appeared highly expressed within patients' immunodominant clones.

The CDR3 covers 12 residues. Germline CDR1 MDHEN, CDR2 SYDVKM. Genomic DNA, the template, was used for profiling of the TCR beta VDJ and CDR3. From the reads, TCRdb called clonotypes with MiXCR, one entry per CDR3 protein. Here the sample spans roughly 180,000 distinct CDR3 sequences, 50% to 75% being singletons. In regard to this clonotype: The antigen is unknown. With a much larger clone just one base away, this may be a read error.

What was sequenced was sorted CD4+, CD8+, or CD8+CD57+ T cells (not recorded which) from PBMCs. The rearrangement joins TRBV28 to TRBJ2-7; D gene ambiguous. This clonotype was sampled from a human donor with severe aplastic anemia or a healthy control (not recorded which). The CDR3 sequence is CTSSGMSYEQYF. The CDR3 DNA reads TGTACCAGCAGTGGCATGTCCTACGAGCAGTACTTC. The entire variable domain, with the rest obtained from reference TRBV28 and TRBJ2-7, is as follows: DVKVTQSSRYLVKRTGEKVFLECVQDMDHENMFWYRQDPGLGLRLIYFSYDVKMKEKGDIPEGYSVSREKKERFSLILESASTNQTSMYLCTSSGMSYEQYFGPGTRLTVT.